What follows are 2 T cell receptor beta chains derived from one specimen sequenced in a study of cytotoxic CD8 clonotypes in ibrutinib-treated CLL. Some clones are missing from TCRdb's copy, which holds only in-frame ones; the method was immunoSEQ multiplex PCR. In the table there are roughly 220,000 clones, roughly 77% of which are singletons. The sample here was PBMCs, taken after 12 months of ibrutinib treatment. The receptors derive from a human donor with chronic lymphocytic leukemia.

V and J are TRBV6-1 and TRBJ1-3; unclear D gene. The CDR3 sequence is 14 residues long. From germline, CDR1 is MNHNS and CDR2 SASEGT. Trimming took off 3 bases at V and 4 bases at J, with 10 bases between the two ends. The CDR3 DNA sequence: TGTGCCAGCAGTGATATCCTCGCCGGAAACACCATATATTTT. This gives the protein CASSDILAGNTIYF.

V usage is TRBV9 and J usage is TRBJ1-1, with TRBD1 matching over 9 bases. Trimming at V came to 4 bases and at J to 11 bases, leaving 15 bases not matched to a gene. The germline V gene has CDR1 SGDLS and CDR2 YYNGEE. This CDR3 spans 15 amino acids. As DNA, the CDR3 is TGTGCCAGCAGCCCCAGAGGCGGGACAGGGCATCTGGCTTTCTTT. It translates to CASSPRGGTGHLAFF.